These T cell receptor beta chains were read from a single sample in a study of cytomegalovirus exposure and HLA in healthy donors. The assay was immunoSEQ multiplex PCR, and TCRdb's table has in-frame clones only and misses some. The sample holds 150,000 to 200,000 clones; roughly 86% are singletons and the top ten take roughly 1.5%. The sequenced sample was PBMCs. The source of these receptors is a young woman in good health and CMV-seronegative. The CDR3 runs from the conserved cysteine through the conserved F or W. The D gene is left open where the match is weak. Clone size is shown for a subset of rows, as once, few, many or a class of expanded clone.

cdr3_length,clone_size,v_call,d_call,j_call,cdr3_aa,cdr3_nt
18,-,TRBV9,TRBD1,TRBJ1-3,CASSVVGTGPRSGNTIYF,TGTGCCAGCAGCGTAGTTGGGACAGGGCCTCGCTCTGGAAACACCATATATTTT
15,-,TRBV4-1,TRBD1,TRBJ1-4,CASSQIGQGWEKLFF,TGCGCCAGCAGCCAAATTGGACAGGGGTGGGAAAAACTGTTTTTT
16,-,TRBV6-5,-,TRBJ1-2,CASSYILARGIDGYTF,TGTGCCAGCAGTTACATTCTCGCCCGGGGGATTGATGGCTACACCTTC
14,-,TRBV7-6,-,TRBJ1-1,CASSSGTSVTEAFF,TGTGCCAGCAGTTCCGGGACATCGGTCACTGAAGCTTTCTTT
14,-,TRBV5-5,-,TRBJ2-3,CASSLSLASDTQYF,TGTGCCAGCAGCTTGAGTCTAGCATCGGATACGCAGTATTTT
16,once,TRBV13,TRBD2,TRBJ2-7,CASSPALAGSSYEQYF,TGTGCCAGCAGCCCTGCCCTAGCGGGGAGCTCCTACGAGCAGTACTTC
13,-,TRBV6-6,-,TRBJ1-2,CASSYTSQGSYTF,TGTGCCAGCAGTTACACCTCACAGGGAAGCTACACCTTC
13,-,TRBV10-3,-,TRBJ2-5,CAISESPPETQYF,TGTGCCATCAGTGAGTCTCCTCCTGAGACCCAGTACTTC
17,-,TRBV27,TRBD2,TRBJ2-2,CASSLRLAGVGTGELFF,TGTGCCAGCAGTTTACGACTAGCGGGAGTTGGTACCGGGGAGCTGTTTTTT
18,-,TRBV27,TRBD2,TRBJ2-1,CASRLLAATSNSYNEQFF,TGTGCCAGCAGACTACTAGCGGCAACTTCTAACTCCTACAATGAGCAGTTCTTC
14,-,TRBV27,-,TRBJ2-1,CASSLVGSLGEQFF,TGTGCCAGCAGTTTAGTCGGGTCTTTAGGTGAGCAGTTCTTC
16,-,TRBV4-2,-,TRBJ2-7,CASSQEDRTSSYEQYF,TGTGCCAGCAGCCAAGAGGATCGGACATCTTCCTACGAGCAGTACTTC
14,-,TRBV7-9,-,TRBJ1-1,CASSQKRDTTEAFF,TGTGCCAGCAGCCAAAAACGGGACACCACTGAAGCTTTCTTT
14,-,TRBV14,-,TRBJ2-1,CASMASSSYNEQFF,TGTGCCAGCATGGCTAGCAGCTCCTACAATGAGCAGTTCTTC
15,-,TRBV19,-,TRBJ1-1,CASSTSWRDGPEAFF,TGTGCCAGTAGCACATCGTGGCGCGATGGGCCTGAAGCTTTCTTT
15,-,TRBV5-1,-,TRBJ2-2,CASSLPGTNTGELFF,TGCGCCAGCAGCTTGCCGGGGACGAACACCGGGGAGCTGTTTTTT
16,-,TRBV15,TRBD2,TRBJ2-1,CATSDYSGNSYNEQFF,TGTGCCACCAGCGATTACAGCGGGAACTCCTACAATGAGCAGTTCTTC
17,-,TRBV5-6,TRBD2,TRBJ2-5,CASSLPSSGVYQETQYF,TGTGCCAGCAGCTTGCCCTCTAGCGGGGTGTACCAAGAGACCCAGTACTTC
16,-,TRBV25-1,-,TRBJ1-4,CASSESATRTNEKLFF,TGTGCCAGCAGTGAATCGGCGACACGGACTAATGAAAAACTGTTTTTT
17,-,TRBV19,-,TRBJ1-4,CASSNRGETGLHEKLFF,TGTGCCAGTAGTAACAGAGGAGAGACAGGCTTGCATGAAAAACTGTTTTTT
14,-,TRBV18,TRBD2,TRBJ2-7,CASSERDFGDEQYF,TGTGCCAGCTCCGAGCGGGATTTTGGCGACGAGCAGTACTTC
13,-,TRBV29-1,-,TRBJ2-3,CSVETPGTDTQYF,TGCAGCGTAGAGACACCGGGCACAGATACGCAGTATTTT
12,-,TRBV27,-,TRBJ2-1,CASRRDYNEQFF,TGTGCCAGCAGGCGGGATTACAATGAGCAGTTCTTC
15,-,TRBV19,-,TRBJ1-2,CASSLPPQGNYGYTF,TGTGCCAGTAGCCTACCGCCACAGGGAAACTATGGCTACACCTTC
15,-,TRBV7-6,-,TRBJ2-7,CASSLGGDPSYEQYF,TGTGCCAGCAGCTTAGGAGGCGACCCCTCCTACGAGCAGTACTTC
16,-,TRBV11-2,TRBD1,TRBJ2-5,CASSLAFRDRGQTQYF,TGTGCCAGCAGCCTAGCTTTTAGGGACAGGGGCCAGACCCAGTACTTC
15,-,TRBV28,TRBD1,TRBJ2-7,CASRQGGAGSYEQYF,TGTGCCAGCAGACAGGGGGGCGCGGGTTCCTACGAGCAGTACTTC
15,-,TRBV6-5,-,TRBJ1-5,CASRTGVRGTQPQHF,TGTGCCAGCAGGACTGGAGTCAGGGGTACCCAGCCCCAGCATTTT
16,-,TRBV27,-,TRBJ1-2,CASSSLTEVSGYGYTF,TGTGCCAGCAGTTCGCTGACCGAGGTTTCGGGCTATGGCTACACCTTC
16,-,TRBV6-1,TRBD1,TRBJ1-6,CASSDLDRGDNSPLHF,TGTGCCAGCAGTGACCTCGACAGGGGGGATAATTCACCCCTCCACTTT
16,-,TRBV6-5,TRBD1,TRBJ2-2,CASSYSKGAYSGELFF,TGTGCCAGCAGTTACTCGAAGGGGGCTTATTCCGGGGAGCTGTTTTTT
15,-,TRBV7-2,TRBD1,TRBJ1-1,CASSFLTGGNTEAFF,TGTGCCAGCAGCTTCTTGACAGGGGGGAACACTGAAGCTTTCTTT
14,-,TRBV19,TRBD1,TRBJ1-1,CASSKDRHLTEAFF,TGTGCCAGTAGTAAGGACAGGCACCTGACTGAAGCTTTCTTT
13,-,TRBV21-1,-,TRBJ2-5,CASSKAQQETQYF,TGTGCCAGCAGCAAAGCGCAGCAAGAGACCCAGTACTTC
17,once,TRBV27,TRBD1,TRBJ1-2,CASSLSNYGQGSYGYTF,TGTGCCAGCAGTTTATCGAACTATGGACAGGGGTCCTATGGCTACACCTTC
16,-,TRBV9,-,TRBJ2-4,CASSVDRADAFNIQYF,TGTGCCAGCAGCGTAGATCGAGCGGATGCTTTTAACATTCAGTACTTC
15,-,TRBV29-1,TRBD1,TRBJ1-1,CSVALSLGQGTEAFF,TGCAGCGTTGCCTTATCGTTGGGACAGGGAACTGAAGCTTTCTTT
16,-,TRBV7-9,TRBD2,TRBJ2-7,CASSQPTSGVSYEQYF,TGTGCCAGCAGCCAACCTACTAGCGGGGTTTCCTACGAGCAGTACTTC
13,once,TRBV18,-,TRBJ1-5,CASSPPGGQPQHF,TGTGCCAGCTCACCGCCAGGTGGGCAGCCCCAGCATTTT
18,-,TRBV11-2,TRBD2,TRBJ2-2,CASSFPGTSGTRTGELFF,TGTGCCAGCAGCTTCCCCGGGACTAGCGGGACTAGGACCGGGGAGCTGTTTTTT
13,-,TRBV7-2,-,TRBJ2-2,CASSLQGGGELFF,TGTGCCAGCAGCTTACAGGGGGGCGGGGAGCTGTTTTTT
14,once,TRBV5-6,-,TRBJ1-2,CASSLSGVDYGYTF,TGTGCCAGCAGCCTCTCGGGGGTCGACTATGGCTACACCTTC
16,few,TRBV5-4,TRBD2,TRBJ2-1,CASSSPIAGEYNEQFF,TGTGCCAGCAGCTCTCCGATAGCGGGAGAGTACAATGAGCAGTTCTTC
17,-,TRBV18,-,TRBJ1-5,CASSRKDSRYSNQPQHF,TGTGCCAGCTCACGGAAGGACAGTCGTTATAGCAATCAGCCCCAGCATTTT